This T cell receptor beta chain was captured by sequencing in a study of blood T cell repertoires in COVID-19. About the research overall: T cells, B-cell-depleted T cells, or PBMCs supplied cDNA or gDNA.

Original methodology: Using reference gene primer amplification, nucleated cell counts were estimated. Data came from immunoSEQ multiplex PCR; TCRdb stores just in-frame clones and leaves some out. D and trimming come from the DNA, and the V and J calls and clone size come from that table. The repertoire holds about 68,000 clones, 70% to 90% seen once, with approximately 4.2% in the top ten. Germline V CDR1 and CDR2: SGHNT, YENEEA. V dropped 2 bases and J dropped 0 bases, with 12 bases sitting between them. There are 16 residues in the CDR3. Input material: peripheral blood. The gene calls are TRBV11-3 and TRBJ2-3; no definite D call. The receptor was derived from a man in his forties or fifties with acute or convalescent COVID-19. This chain's CDR3 is CASSLQGATSTDTQYF. CDR3 in DNA: TGTGCCAGCAGCTTACAAGGAGCCACTAGCACAGATACGCAGTATTTT.